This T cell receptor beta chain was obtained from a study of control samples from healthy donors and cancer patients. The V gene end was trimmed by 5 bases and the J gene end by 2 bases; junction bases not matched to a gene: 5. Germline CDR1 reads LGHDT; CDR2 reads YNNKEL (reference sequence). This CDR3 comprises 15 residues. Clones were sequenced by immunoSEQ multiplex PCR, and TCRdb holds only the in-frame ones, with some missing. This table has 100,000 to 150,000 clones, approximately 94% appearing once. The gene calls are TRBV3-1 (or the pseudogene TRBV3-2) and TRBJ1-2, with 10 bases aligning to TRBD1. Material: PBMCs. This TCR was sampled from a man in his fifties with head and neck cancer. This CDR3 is CASSMDRGLNYGYTF. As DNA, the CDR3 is TGTGCCAGCAGCATGGACAGGGGGTTGAACTATGGCTACACCTTC.